Below, one T cell receptor (beta chain) is given with its context. This sample is drawn from a study of blood T cell repertoires in COVID-19. The wider study: Specimens from acute and convalescent COVID-19 originated in the United States, Italy and Spain.

Per the germline V gene, CDR1 is SGHRS and CDR2 is YFSETQ. Losses at the gene ends were 4 bases for V and 3 bases for J; bases not matched to a gene: 9. This CDR3 is 15 amino acids long. Enrolled through a virtual design, the participants were between roughly 18 and 100 years of age and came from roughly 22 US areas. Membership in each cohort depended on participant-reported clinical history. In the original processing: Estimation of nucleated cell counts was performed using reference gene primer amplification. Method: immunoSEQ multiplex PCR; TCRdb's copy keeps in-frame clones and lacks some. From that table come the V and J calls and clone size; the DNA was used to work out D and trimming. The table shows 200,000 or so clones, with around 82% occurring only once.

This TCR came from a man aged 35 to 55 who had recovered from COVID-19. Material for sequencing was PBMCs or T cells enriched from blood (not recorded which). The gene calls are TRBV5-1 and TRBJ1-2; 7 bases are a match to TRBD1. CDR3 residues: CASSLGTETYYGYTF. CDR3 DNA sequence: TGCGCCAGCAGCCTCGGGACAGAGACTTACTATGGCTACACCTTC. Full variable domain (outside the CDR3, taken from reference TRBV5-1 and TRBJ1-2): KAGVTQTPRYLIKTRGQQVTLSCSPISGHRSVSWYQQTPGQGLQFLFEYFSETQRNKGNFPGRFSGRQFSNSRSEMNVSTLELGDSALYLCASSLGTETYYGYTFGSGTRLTVV.